A selection of T cell receptor beta chains follows, all from one sample in a study of shared clonotypes between healthy human individuals. Measured with immunoSEQ multiplex PCR; TCRdb has only the in-frame clones, and not every one. The sample holds roughly 590,000 clones, roughly 96% seen once. The sequenced material came from naive CD8+ T cells sorted from blood. These receptors were obtained from a woman aged 25 to 39 in good health. CDR3s include the opening cysteine and the closing phenylalanine or tryptophan. D genes are given only for firm matches.

V	D	J	DNA	CDR3
TRBV27	NA	TRBJ1-5	TGTGCCAGCAGTTACGTGGGGCGCGGTCAGCCCCAGCATTTT	CASSYVGRGQPQHF
TRBV28	NA	TRBJ1-1	TGTGCCAGCAGTTTGGGTCCGGTGAACACTGAAGCTTTCTTT	CASSLGPVNTEAFF
TRBV28	TRBD2	TRBJ2-2	TGTGCCAGCAGCAACTCTCATAGCGGGAGGGTGTTGGCCGGGGAGCTGTTTTTT	CASSNSHSGRVLAGELFF
TRBV7-8	TRBD2	TRBJ2-2	TGTGCCAGCAGCGTTACGGGGGGTAGCGGCACCGGGGAGCTGTTTTTT	CASSVTGGSGTGELFF
TRBV6-5	NA	TRBJ2-7	TGTGCCAGCAGTTACTCGGGGAGTGACGAGCAGTACTTC	CASSYSGSDEQYF
TRBV28	TRBD1	TRBJ2-7	TGTGCCAGCAGTTTATACCACAGGGGGCTCTACGAGCAGTACTTC	CASSLYHRGLYEQYF
TRBV19	NA	TRBJ2-5	TGTGCCAGTAGTAGTCTACAACAAGAGACCCAGTACTTC	CASSSLQQETQYF
TRBV6-6	TRBD1	TRBJ2-7	TGTGCCAGCAGATTTTCAGGGGGTCAGACCTACGAGCAGTACTTC	CASRFSGGQTYEQYF
TRBV7-8	TRBD2	TRBJ2-1	TGTGCCAGCAGCGGGGGACTAGCGGGTGGGCCGTTTTTCAATGAGCAGTTCTTC	CASSGGLAGGPFFNEQFF
TRBV11-2	TRBD2	TRBJ2-7	TGTGCCAGCAGCTTAGGGACTAGCGTTACGGACGAGCAGTACTTC	CASSLGTSVTDEQYF
TRBV7-9	TRBD1	TRBJ1-6	TGTGCCAGCAGCGGCCCGGGACAGGGGATTACGACCCTCCACTTT	CASSGPGQGITTLHF
TRBV6-5	NA	TRBJ2-7	TGTGCCAGCAGTTACTCCAGACGGCTCTCCGAGCAGTACTTC	CASSYSRRLSEQYF
TRBV15	NA	TRBJ2-7	TGTGCCACCAGCAGAGGGGACTACGAGCAGTACTTC	CATSRGDYEQYF
TRBV6-1	NA	TRBJ1-1	TGTGCCAGCAGTGAAAGGGACTTGAAACTGGCTGACACTGAAGCTTTCTTT	CASSERDLKLADTEAFF
TRBV28	NA	TRBJ1-1	TGTGCCAGCAGTTTTTCAGGGATCTTTATGAACACTGAAGCTTTCTTT	CASSFSGIFMNTEAFF
TRBV5-4	TRBD2	TRBJ2-7	TGTGCCAGCAGCTTGGAGCCTAGCGGCCCCTACGAGCAGTACTTC	CASSLEPSGPYEQYF
TRBV6-5	NA	TRBJ2-3	TGTGCCAGCAGTTACGCGTACAGCCACGGCACAGATACGCAGTATTTT	CASSYAYSHGTDTQYF
TRBV28	TRBD1	TRBJ1-3	TGTGCCAGCAGTCTGAGACAGGGCGATTTGGGAAACACCATATATTTT	CASSLRQGDLGNTIYF
TRBV9	TRBD1	TRBJ1-2	TGTGCCAGCGAAGGACAGGGTGCCAACTATGGCTACACCTTC	CASEGQGANYGYTF
TRBV11-2	NA	TRBJ2-5	TGTGCCAGCAGCCCGCGTATAGGGGAATACCAAGAGACCCAGTACTTC	CASSPRIGEYQETQYF
TRBV7-2	NA	TRBJ2-7	TGTGCCATCCCTCAGGGATCGCTAGGCGAGCAGTACTTC	CAIPQGSLGEQYF
TRBV4-1	NA	TRBJ2-3	TGCGCCAGCAGCCAAGGGACACCGAACACAGATACGCAGTATTTT	CASSQGTPNTDTQYF
TRBV6-5	NA	TRBJ1-1	TGTGCCAGTGAGGGGGGGACTGAAGCTTTCTTT	CASEGGTEAFF
TRBV19	NA	TRBJ2-1	TGTGCCAGTAGTATATTTGGCAATGAGCAGTTCTTC	CASSIFGNEQFF
TRBV2	NA	TRBJ1-2	TGTGCCAGCACCGAAGGGGGGAACGCCTATGGCTACACCTTC	CASTEGGNAYGYTF
TRBV11-2	TRBD2	TRBJ2-7	TGTGCCAGCAGCCACCCCTGGGGAGCGGGAGGCCACGAGCAGTACTTC	CASSHPWGAGGHEQYF